This T cell receptor beta chain derives from a study of shared clonotypes between healthy human individuals. This CDR3 region has 13 residues. Trimming took off 4 bases at V and 1 base at J, with 8 bases between the two ends. Germline V gene data show CDR1 as SGHRS and CDR2 as YFSETQ. It was into CD45RA+ naive and CD45RA-negative memory subsets that the CD4+ cells were split. The study, taken as a whole, reports: The study found about 4.6% of naive CD4 clonotypes shared across several donors.

This table comes from immunoSEQ multiplex PCR, and its TCRdb copy is limited to in-frame clones, with some not included. Of roughly 2.5 million clones listed, 90% to 95% are singletons. As to this clone: The antigen is undetermined. The sample holds other DNA sequences that translate to the same CDR3.

V gene TRBV5-1 combines with J gene TRBJ1-1; D remains ambiguous. This TCR was recovered from a man aged 18 to 35 in good health. The material sequenced was naive CD4+ T cells sorted from blood. The subset here: CD45RA+ positively selected. The CDR3: CASSGQENTEAFF. The CDR3 nucleotides read TGCGCCAGCAGCGGGCAGGAGAACACTGAAGCTTTCTTT.